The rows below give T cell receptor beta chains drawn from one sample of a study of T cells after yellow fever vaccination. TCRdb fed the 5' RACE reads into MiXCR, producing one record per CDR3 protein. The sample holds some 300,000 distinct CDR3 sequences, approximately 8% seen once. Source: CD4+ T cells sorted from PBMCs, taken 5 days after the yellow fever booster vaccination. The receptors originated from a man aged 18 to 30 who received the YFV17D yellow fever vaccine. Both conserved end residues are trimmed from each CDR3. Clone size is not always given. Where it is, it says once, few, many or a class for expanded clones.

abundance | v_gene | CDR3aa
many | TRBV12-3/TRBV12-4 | ASSLSAGELF
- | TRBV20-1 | SARSSGNTEAF
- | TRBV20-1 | SASPPSGTDTQY
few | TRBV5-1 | ASSLTVVGNTGELF
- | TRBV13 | ASSISDRRGYGYT
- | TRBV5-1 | ASSLGQGARSGNTIY
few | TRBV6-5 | ASSVGGLSPYEQY
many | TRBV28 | ASSLLTGSYEQY
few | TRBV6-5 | ASGRANEKLF
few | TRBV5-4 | ASSFAGTGLSTEAF
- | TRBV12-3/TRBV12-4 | ASSLVINSPLH
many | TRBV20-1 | SAFKTSGGADTQY
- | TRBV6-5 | ASGRGGGELF
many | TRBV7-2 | ASSPRTGDSPLH
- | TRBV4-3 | ASSRGAGRGDNEQF
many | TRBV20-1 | GVEGTAAYNEQF
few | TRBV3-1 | ASSQTGDEQY
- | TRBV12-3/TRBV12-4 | ASSFWGATYGYT
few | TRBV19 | ASAMVGTDTQY
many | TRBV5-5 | ASSTGQGTLEAF
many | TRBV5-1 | ASSLEGNEQF
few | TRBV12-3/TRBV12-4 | ANSRDRDTEAF
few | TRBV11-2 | ASSLEKRRGAF
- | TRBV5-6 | ASREMGGPLNTEAF
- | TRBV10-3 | ASRRVANTGELF
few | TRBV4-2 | ASSRSDRADNEQF
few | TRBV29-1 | SSGGGATDTQY
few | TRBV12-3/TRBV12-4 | ASRTTGSNEKLF
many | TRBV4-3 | ASSQEGTGEKLF
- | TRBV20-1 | SARVEGFYGYT
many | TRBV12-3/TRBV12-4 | ASSNDADTQY
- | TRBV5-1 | ASSFGAMNTGELF
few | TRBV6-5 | ASSAPWREGGYT
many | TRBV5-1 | ASSRTGGPYEQY
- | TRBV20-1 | SARKSSGNNEQF
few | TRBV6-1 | ASTKLMQASTDTQY
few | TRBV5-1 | ASSLGPGTGAQY
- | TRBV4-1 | ASSMGDRESNYGYT
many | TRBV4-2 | ASSQAAGGRYEQF
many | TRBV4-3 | ASSQEGDTDTQY
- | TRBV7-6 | ASSSLAHTQY
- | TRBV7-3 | ASSRTLGETQY
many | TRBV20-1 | SASSGDQETQY
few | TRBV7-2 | ASRRQGDVLTEAF
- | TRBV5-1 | ASSWGSGLDKGPQY
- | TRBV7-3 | ASSLIGDRANEQF
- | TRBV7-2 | ASSLDTSGNYNEQF
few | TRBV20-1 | SARRTSGNTDTQY
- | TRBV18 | ASSPHEGLSEAF
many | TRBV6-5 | ASSYSPSSSSNQPQH
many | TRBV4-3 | ASRRGGASANEKLF
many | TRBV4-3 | ASSQDLGDFDYGYT
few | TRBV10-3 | AIRDMGTDTQY